This TCR beta chain was sequenced during a study of cytomegalovirus exposure and HLA in healthy donors. Findings of the study overall: Per a prior analysis, the majority of TCR beta V segments were productive roughly 90% or roughly 30% of the time.

The primer mix had 60 Vbeta and 13 Jbeta primers. Assay used: immunoSEQ multiplex PCR; TCRdb lists only in-frame clones, some missing. The sample shows some 150,000 clones, 70% to 90% of them seen only once. CDR3 length: 14 residues. Germline V lookup: CDR1 MGHDK, CDR2 SYGVNS. Trimming removed 0 bases at V and 2 bases at J, with 6 bases between. The sample holds one count of this clone. The antigen is not known. V is TRBV25-1 and J is TRBJ2-3; D gene ambiguous. Sample: PBMCs. The sequence came from a woman younger than 30 in good health and CMV-seronegative. CDR3 amino acids: CASSEYALTDTQYF. CDR3 DNA sequence: TGTGCCAGCAGTGAATATGCGCTCACAGATACGCAGTATTTT.